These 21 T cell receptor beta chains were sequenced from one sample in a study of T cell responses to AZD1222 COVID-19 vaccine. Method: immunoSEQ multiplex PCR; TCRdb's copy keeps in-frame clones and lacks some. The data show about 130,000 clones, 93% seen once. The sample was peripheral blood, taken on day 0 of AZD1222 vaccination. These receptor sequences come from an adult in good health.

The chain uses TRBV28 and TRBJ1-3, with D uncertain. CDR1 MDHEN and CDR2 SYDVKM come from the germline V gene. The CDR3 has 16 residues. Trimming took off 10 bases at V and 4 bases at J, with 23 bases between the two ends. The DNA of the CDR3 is TGTGCCACGGCTGAGGCATCTTTCCGCGAAGGAAACACCATATATTTT. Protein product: CATAEASFREGNTIYF.

CDR3 DNA: TGTGCCAGCAGCGTAGATCAGGGAGCGGTCGAGCAGTACTTC. Protein product: CASSVDQGAVEQYF. The rearrangement links TRBV9 to TRBJ2-7; the D call may be TRBD1 or TRBD2 (5 bases each). Trimming cost V 0 bases and J 6 bases, with 13 bases left between them. Germline CDR1 and CDR2: SGDLS and YYNGEE. The CDR3 sequence is 14 residues long. Looking up the rest from reference TRBV9 and TRBJ2-7 gives the full variable domain: DSGVTQTPKHLITATGQRVTLRCSPRSGDLSVYWYQQSLDQGLQFLIQYYNGEERAKGNILERFSAQQFPDLHSELNLSSLELGDSALYFCASSVDQGAVEQYFGPGTRLTVT.

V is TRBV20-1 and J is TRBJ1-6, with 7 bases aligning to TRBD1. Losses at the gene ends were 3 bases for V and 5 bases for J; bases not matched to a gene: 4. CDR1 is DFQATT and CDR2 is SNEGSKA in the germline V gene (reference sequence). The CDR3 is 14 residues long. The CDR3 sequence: CSASSGGDNSPLHF. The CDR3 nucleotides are TGCAGTGCTAGTTCAGGGGGGGATAATTCACCCCTCCACTTT.

The CDR3 DNA is TGTGCCAGCAGTGTGGCGGGGGACACTGAAGCTTTCTTT. Protein sequence: CASSVAGDTEAFF. The genes are TRBV25-1 and TRBJ1-1; D possibly corresponds to TRBD1 (5 bases). Trimming pared 4 bases from V and 3 bases from J, leaving 9 bases between. Germline assignment: CDR1 MGHDK and CDR2 SYGVNS. CDR3 length: 13 amino acids.

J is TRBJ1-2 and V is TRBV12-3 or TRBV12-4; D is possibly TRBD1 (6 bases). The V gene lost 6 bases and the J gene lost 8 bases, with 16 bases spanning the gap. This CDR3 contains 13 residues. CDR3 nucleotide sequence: TGTGCCAGCAGCCCCAACAGGGTTGAGGGCTACACCTTC. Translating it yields CASSPNRVEGYTF.

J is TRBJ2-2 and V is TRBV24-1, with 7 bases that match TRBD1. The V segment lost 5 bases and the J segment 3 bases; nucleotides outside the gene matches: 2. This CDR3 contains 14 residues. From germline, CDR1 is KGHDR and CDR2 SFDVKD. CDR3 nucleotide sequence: TGTGCCACCAGTGCTGGGACAGACACCGGGGAGCTGTTTTTT. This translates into CATSAGTDTGELFF.

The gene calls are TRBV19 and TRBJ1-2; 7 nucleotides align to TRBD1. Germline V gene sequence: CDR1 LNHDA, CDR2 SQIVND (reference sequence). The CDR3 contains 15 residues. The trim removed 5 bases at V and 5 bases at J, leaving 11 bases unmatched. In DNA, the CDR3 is TGTGCCAGTAGTGATCGACAGGGAAGGCTGTATGGCTACACCTTC. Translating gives CASSDRQGRLYGYTF.

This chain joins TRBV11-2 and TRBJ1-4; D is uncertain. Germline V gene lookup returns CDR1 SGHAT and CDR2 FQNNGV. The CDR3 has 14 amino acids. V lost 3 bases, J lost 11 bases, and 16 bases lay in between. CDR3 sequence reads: CASSFRSGNDKLFF. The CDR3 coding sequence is TGTGCCAGCAGCTTTAGGTCCGGGAACGATAAACTGTTTTTT.

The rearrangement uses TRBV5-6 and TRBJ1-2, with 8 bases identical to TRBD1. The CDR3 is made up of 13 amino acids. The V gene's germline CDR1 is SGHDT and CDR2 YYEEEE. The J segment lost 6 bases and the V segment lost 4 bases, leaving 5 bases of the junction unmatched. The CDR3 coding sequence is TGTGCCAGCAGCGGCCAGGGGGCGAATGGCTACACCTTC. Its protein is CASSGQGANGYTF. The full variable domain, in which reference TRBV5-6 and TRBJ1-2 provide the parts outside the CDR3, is DAGVTQSPTHLIKTRGQQVTLRCSPKSGHDTVSWYQQALGQGPQFIFQYYEEEERQRGNFPDRFSGHQFPNYSSELNVNALLLGDSALYLCASSGQGANGYTFGSGTRLTVV.

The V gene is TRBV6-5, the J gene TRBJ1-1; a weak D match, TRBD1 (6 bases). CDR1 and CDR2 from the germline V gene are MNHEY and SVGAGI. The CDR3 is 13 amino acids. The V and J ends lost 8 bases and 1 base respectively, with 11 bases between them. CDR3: CASLQQGNTEAFF. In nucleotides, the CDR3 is TGTGCCAGCCTCCAACAGGGGAACACTGAAGCTTTCTTT.

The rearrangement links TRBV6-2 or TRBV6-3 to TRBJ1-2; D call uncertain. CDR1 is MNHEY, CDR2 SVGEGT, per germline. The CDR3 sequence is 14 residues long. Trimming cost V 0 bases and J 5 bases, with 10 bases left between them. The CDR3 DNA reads TGTGCCAGCAGTTACTCTCGGGTCTTGTATGGCTACACCTTC. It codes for CASSYSRVLYGYTF.

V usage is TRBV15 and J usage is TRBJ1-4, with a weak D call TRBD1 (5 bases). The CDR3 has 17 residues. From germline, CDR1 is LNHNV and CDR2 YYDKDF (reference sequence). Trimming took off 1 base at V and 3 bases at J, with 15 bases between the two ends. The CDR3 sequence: CATSRAAFGGANEKLFF. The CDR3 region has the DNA TGTGCCACCAGCAGAGCGGCCTTTGGGGGGGCTAATGAAAAACTGTTTTTT. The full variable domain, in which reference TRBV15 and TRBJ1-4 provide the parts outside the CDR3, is DAMVIQNPRYQVTQFGKPVTLSCSQTLNHNVMYWYQQKSSQAPKLLFHYYDKDFNNEADTPDNFQSRRPNTSFCFLDIRSPGLGDTAMYLCATSRAAFGGANEKLFFGSGTQLSVL.

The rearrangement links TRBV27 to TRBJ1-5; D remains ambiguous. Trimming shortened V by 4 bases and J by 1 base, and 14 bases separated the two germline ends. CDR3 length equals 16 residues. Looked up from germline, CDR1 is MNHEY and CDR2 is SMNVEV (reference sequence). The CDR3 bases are TGTGCCAGCAGTTCCTCGTTCCGGGTCAGCAATCAGCCCCAGCATTTT. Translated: CASSSSFRVSNQPQHF.

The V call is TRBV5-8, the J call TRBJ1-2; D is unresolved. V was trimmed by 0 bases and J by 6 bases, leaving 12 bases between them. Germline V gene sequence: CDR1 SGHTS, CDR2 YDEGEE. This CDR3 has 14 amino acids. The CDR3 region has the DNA TGTGCCAGCAGCTTGGCCATCGGAGCCCATGGCTACACCTTC. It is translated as CASSLAIGAHGYTF.

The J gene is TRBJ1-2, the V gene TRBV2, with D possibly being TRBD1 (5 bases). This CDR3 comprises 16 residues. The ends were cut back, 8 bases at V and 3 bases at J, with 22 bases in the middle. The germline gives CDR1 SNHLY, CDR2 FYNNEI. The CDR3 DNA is TGTGCCAGCCGGCTGAGGGGCGGCCTAAGGCACTATGGCTACACCTTC. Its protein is CASRLRGGLRHYGYTF.

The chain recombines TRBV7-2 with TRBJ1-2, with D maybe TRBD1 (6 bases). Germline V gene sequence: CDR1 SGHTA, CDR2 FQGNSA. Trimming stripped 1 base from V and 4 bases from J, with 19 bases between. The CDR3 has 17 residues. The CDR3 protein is CASSLVSAGEVSYGYTF. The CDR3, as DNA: TGTGCCAGCAGCTTAGTATCGGCAGGGGAGGTATCCTATGGCTACACCTTC. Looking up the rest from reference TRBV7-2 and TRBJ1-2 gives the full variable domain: GAGVSQSPSNKVTEKGKDVELRCDPISGHTALYWYRQSLGQGLEFLIYFQGNSAPDKSGLPSDRFSAERTGGSVSTLTIQRTQQEDSAVYLCASSLVSAGEVSYGYTFGSGTRLTVV.

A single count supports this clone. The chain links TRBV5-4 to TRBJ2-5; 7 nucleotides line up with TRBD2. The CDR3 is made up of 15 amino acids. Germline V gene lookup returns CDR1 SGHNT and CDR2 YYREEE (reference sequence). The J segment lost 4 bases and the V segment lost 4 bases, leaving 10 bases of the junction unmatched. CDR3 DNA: TGTGCCAGCAGCCCCGGGGGGTCCCTCTCAGAGACCCAGTACTTC. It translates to CASSPGGSLSETQYF.

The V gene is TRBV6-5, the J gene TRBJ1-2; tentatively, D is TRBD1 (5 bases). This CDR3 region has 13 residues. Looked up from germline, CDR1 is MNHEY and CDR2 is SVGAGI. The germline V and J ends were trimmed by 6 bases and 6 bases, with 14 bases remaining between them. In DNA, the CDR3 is TGTGCCAGCAGCCTGGGACGGGCTAATGGCTACACCTTC. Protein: CASSLGRANGYTF.

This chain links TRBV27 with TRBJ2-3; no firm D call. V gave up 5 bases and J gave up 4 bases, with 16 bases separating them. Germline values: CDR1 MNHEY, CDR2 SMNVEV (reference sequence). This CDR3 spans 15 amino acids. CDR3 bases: TGTGCCAGCAGTGCATATATAGGGCCTGCAGATACGCAGTATTTT. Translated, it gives CASSAYIGPADTQYF.

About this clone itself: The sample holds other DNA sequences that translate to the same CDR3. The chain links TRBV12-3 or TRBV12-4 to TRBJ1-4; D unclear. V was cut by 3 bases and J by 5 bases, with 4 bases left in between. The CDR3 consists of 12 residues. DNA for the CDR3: TGTGCCAGCAGTTTCCACAATGAAAAACTGTTTTTT. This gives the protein CASSFHNEKLFF.

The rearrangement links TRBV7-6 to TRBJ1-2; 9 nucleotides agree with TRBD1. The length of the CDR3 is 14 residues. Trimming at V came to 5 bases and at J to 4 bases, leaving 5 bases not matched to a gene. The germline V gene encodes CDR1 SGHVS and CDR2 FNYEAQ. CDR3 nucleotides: TGTGCCAGCAGCCCCCGGGGACAGGGCTATGGCTACACCTTC. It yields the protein CASSPRGQGYGYTF.